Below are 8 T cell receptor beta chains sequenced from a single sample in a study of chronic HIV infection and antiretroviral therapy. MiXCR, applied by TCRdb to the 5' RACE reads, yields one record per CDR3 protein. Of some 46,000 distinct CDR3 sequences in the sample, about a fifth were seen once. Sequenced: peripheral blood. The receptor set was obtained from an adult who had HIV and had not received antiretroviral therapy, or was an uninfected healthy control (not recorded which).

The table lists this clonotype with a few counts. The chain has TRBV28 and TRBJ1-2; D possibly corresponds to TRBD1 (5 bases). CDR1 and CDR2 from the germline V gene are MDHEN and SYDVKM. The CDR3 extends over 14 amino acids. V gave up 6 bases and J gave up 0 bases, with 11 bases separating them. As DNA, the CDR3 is TGTGCCAGCAGACGGGACGGAGCTAACTATGGCTACACCTTC. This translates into CASRRDGANYGYTF.

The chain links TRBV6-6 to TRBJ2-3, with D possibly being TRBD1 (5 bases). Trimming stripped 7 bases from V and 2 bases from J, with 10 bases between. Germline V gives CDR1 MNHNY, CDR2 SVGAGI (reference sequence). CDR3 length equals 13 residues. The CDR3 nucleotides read TGTGCCAGCACATCCAGGGCCACAGATACGCAGTATTTT. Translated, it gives CASTSRATDTQYF.

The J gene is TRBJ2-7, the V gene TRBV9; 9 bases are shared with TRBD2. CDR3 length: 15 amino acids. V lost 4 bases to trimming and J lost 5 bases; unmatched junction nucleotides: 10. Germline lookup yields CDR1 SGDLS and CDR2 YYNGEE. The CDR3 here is CASSLWREGLHEQYF. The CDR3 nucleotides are TGTGCCAGCAGCTTATGGCGGGAGGGCCTCCACGAGCAGTACTTC.

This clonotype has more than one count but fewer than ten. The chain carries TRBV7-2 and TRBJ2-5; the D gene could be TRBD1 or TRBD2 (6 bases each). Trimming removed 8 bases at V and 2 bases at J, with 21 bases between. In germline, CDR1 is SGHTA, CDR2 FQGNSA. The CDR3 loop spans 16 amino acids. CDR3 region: CASGGRMETAQETQYF. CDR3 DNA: TGTGCCAGCGGGGGGCGGATGGAGACAGCGCAAGAGACCCAGTACTTC.

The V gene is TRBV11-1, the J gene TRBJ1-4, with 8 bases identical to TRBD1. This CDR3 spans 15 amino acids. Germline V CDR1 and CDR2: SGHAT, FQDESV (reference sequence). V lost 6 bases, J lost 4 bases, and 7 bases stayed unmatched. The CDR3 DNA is TGTGCCAGCAGGCGACAGGGGAAGGATAATGAAAAACTGTTTTTT. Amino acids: CASRRQGKDNEKLFF.

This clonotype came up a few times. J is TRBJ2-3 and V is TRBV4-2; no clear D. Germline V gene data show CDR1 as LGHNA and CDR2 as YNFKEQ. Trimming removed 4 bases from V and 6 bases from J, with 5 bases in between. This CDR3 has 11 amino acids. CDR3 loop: CASSRLDTQYF. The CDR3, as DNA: TGTGCCAGCAGCCGACTTGATACGCAGTATTTT.

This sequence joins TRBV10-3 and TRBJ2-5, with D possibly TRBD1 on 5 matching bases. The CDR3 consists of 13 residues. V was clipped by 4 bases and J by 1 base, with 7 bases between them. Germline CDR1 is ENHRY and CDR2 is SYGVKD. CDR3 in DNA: TGTGCCATCAGTGTAGGGGCCCAAGAGACCCAGTACTTC. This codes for CAISVGAQETQYF.

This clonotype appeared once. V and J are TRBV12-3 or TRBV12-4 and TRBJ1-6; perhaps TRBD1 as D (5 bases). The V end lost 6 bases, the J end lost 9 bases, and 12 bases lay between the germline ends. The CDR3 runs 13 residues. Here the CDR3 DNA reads TGTGCCAGCAGCCTTTCCCAGGGTTCACCCCTCCACTTT. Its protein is CASSLSQGSPLHF.